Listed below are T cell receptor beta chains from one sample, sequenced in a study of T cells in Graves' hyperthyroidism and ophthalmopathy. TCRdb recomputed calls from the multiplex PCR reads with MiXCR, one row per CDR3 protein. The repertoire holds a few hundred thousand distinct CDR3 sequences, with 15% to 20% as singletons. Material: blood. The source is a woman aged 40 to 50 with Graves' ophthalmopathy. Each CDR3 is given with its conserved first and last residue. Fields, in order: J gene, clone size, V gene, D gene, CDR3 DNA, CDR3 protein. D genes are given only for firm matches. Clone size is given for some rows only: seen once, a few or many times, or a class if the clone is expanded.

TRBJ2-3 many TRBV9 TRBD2 TGTGCCAGCAGCGTATTCGGCGGGGGAGGCACAGATACGCAGTATTTT CASSVFGGGGTDTQYF
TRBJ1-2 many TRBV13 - TGTGCCAGCACCCACCCCCTTCAATTACCTCCGGATGGCTACACCTTC CASTHPLQLPPDGYTF
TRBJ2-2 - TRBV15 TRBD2 TGTGCCACCACCCCCGGGAGGGTCGGAACCGGGGAGCTGTTTTTT CATTPGRVGTGELFF
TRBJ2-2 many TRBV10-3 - TGTGCCATCAGCCCCCGGGACCCCAAATCGGCGAACACCGGGGAGCTGTTTTTT CAISPRDPKSANTGELFF
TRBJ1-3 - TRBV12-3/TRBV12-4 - TGTGCCAGCTCCGGGCCTGGAAACACCATATATTTT CASSGPGNTIYF
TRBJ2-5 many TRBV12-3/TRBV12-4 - TGTGCCAGCAGTTTCGGACTACTAAATACCCAAGAGACCCAGTACTTC CASSFGLLNTQETQYF
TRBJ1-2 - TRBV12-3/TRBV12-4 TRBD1 TGTGCCAGCACCTGGACGGGACAGGGGATCAACGGCTACACCTTC CASTWTGQGINGYTF
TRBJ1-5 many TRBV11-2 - TGTGCCAGCAGCTTTGGGGAGAATCAGCCCCAGCATTTT CASSFGENQPQHF
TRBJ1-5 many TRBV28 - TGTGCCAGCAGTTCGCTTCGAGGGTCGGCGACAGCCCAGCATTTT CASSSLRGSATAQHF
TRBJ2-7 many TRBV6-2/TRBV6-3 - TGTGCCAGCAGCAAAATGCAGGGCTACGAGCAGTACTTC CASSKMQGYEQYF
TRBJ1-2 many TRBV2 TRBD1 TGTGCCAGCAGTTCTACCCTACAGGGGGTACGTGGCTACACCTTC CASSSTLQGVRGYTF